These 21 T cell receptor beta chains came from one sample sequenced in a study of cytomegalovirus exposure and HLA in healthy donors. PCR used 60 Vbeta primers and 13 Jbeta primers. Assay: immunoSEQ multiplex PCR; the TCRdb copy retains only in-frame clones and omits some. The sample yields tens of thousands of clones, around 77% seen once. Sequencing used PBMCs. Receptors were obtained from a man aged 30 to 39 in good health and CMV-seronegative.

The CDR3 loop is CASSLWQGGQETQYF. CDR3 bases: TGTGCCAGCAGTTTGTGGCAGGGGGGCCAAGAGACCCAGTACTTC. V usage is TRBV27 and J usage is TRBJ2-5; D may be TRBD1 (7 bases). V gave up 3 bases and J gave up 1 base, with 12 bases separating them. The CDR3 has 15 amino acids. Germline V CDR1 and CDR2: MNHEY, SMNVEV (reference sequence).

In DNA, the CDR3 is TGTGCCAGCAGCTTCCATGGAGGGACTGAAGCTTTCTTT. Translating gives CASSFHGGTEAFF. The chain links TRBV7-9 to TRBJ1-1, with unresolved D. The CDR3 has 13 amino acids. The V gene lost 3 bases and the J gene lost 5 bases, with 10 bases spanning the gap. CDR1 and CDR2 from the germline V gene are SEHNR and FQNEAQ (reference sequence). Using reference TRBV7-9 and TRBJ1-1 for the parts outside the CDR3, the full variable domain is DTGVSQNPRHKITKRGQNVTFRCDPISEHNRLYWYRQTLGQGPEFLTYFQNEAQLEKSRLLSDRFSAERPKGSFSTLEIQRTEQGDSAMYLCASSFHGGTEAFFGQGTRLTVV.

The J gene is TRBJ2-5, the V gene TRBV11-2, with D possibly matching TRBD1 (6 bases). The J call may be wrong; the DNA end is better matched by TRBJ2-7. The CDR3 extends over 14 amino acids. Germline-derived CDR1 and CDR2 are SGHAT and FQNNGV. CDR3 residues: CASSLDGQYYEQYF. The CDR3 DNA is TGTGCCAGCAGCTTGGACGGACAGTACTACGAGCAGTACTTC.

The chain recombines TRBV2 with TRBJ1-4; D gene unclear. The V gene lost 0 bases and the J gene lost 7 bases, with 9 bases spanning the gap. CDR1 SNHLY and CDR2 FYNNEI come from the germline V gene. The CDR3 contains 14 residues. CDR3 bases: TGTGCCAGCAGTGAAGCGCAGGCGGGTGAAAAACTGTTTTTT. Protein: CASSEAQAGEKLFF.

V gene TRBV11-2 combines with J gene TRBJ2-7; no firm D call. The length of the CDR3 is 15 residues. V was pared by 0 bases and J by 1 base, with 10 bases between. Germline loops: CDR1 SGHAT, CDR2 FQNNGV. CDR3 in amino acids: CASSLEVGFSYEQYF. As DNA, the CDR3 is TGTGCCAGCAGCTTAGAAGTCGGTTTTTCCTACGAGCAGTACTTC.

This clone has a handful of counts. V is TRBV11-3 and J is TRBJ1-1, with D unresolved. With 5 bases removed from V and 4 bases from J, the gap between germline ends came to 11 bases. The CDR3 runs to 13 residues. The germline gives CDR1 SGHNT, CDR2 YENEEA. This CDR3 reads CASSPRSSTEAFF. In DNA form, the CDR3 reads TGTGCCAGCAGCCCGAGGAGTTCCACTGAAGCTTTCTTT.

CDR3 loop: CASSFEGQPVYGYTF. In DNA form, the CDR3 reads TGTGCCAGCAGCTTCGAAGGACAGCCTGTTTATGGCTACACCTTC. The gene calls are TRBV7-2 and TRBJ1-2; D is possibly TRBD1 (6 bases). CDR3 length: 15 residues. The germline CDR1 and CDR2 sequences are SGHTA and FQGNSA. With 3 bases removed from V and 5 bases from J, the gap between germline ends came to 16 bases.

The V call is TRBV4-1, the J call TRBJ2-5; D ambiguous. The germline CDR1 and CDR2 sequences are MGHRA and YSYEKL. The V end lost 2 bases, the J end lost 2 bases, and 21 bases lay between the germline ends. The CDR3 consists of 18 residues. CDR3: CASSQISAGEANQETQYF. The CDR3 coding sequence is TGCGCCAGCAGCCAAATATCTGCTGGCGAGGCTAATCAAGAGACCCAGTACTTC.

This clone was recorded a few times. The CDR3 coding sequence is TGTGCCAGCAACCCCGGGTACTCAGGGGGTAGCGGCTACACCTTC. This sequence encodes CASNPGYSGGSGYTF. This rearrangement joins TRBV11-2 to TRBJ1-2; TRBD1 agrees at 7 bases. The junction had 16 bases not matched to a gene; V was cut back by 7 bases and J by 8 bases. The germline V gene has CDR1 SGHAT and CDR2 FQNNGV. This CDR3 contains 15 residues.

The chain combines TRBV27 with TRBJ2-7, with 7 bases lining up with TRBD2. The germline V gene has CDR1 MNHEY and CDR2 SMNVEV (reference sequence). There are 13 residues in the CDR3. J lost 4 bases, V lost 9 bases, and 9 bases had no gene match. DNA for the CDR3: TGTGCCAGTATGGGGGGAGGGCCTTACGAGCAGTACTTC. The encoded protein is CASMGGGPYEQYF.

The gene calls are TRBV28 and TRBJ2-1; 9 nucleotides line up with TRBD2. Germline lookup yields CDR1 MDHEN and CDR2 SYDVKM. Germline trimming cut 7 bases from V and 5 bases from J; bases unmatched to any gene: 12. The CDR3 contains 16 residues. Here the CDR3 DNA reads TGTGCCAGCACCACAGGCGCCGCTAGCGGGGACAATGAGCAGTTCTTC. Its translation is CASTTGAASGDNEQFF.

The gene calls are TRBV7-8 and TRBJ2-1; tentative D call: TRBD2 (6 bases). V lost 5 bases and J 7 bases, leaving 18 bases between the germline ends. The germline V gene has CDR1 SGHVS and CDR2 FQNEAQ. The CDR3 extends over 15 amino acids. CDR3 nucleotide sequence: TGTGCCAGCAGCCCCAGGACACTTGGGGGGAATGAGCAGTTCTTC. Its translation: CASSPRTLGGNEQFF.

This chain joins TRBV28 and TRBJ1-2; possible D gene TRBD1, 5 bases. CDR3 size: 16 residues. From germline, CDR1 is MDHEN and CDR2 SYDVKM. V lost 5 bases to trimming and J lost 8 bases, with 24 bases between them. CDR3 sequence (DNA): TGTGCCAGCAGTCCCGCCATTAAGACAGCCGCATGGGGCTACACCTTC. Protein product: CASSPAIKTAAWGYTF.

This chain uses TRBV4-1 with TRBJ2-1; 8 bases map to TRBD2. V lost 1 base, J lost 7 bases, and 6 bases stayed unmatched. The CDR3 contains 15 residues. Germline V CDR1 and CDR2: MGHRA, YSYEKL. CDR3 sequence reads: CASSQASGSSNEQFF. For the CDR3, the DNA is TGCGCCAGCAGCCAAGCCAGCGGGAGCTCAAATGAGCAGTTCTTC.

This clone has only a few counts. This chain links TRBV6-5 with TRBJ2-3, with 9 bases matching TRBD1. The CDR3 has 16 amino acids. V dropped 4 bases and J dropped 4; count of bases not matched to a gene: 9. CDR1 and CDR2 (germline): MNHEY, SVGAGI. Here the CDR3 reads CASSSTGQGSSDTQYF. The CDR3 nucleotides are TGTGCCAGCAGTTCGACGGGACAGGGTTCGTCAGATACGCAGTATTTT.

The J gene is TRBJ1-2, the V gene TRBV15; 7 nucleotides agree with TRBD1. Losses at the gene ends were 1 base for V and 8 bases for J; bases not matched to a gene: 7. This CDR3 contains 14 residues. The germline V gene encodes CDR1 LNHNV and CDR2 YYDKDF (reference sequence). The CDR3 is CATSRGQGEVGYTF. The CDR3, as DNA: TGTGCCACCAGCAGAGGACAGGGAGAAGTAGGCTACACCTTC. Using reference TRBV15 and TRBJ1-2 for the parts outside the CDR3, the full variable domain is DAMVIQNPRYQVTQFGKPVTLSCSQTLNHNVMYWYQQKSSQAPKLLFHYYDKDFNNEADTPDNFQSRRPNTSFCFLDIRSPGLGDTAMYLCATSRGQGEVGYTFGSGTRLTVV.

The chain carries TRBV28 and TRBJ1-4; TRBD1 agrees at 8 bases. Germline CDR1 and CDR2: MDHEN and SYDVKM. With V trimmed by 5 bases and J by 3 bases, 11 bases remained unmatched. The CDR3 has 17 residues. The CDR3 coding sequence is TGTGCCAGCAGTACGAGAGGACAGGGACTGCCTAATGAAAAACTGTTTTTT. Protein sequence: CASSTRGQGLPNEKLFF. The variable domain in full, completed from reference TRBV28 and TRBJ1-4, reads DVKVTQSSRYLVKRTGEKVFLECVQDMDHENMFWYRQDPGLGLRLIYFSYDVKMKEKGDIPEGYSVSREKKERFSLILESASTNQTSMYLCASSTRGQGLPNEKLFFGSGTQLSVL.

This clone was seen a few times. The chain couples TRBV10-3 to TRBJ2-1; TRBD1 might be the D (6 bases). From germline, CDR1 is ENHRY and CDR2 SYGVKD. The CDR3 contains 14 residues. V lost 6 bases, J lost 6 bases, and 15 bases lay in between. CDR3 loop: CAIRGDIQANEQFF. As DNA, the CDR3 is TGTGCCATCAGGGGGGACATACAGGCCAATGAGCAGTTCTTC.

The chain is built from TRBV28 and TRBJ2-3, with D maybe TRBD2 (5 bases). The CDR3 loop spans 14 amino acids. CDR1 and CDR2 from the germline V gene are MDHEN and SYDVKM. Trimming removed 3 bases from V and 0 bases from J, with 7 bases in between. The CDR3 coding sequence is TGTGCCAGCAGTTTGGGCGGGAGCACAGATACGCAGTATTTT. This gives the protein CASSLGGSTDTQYF.

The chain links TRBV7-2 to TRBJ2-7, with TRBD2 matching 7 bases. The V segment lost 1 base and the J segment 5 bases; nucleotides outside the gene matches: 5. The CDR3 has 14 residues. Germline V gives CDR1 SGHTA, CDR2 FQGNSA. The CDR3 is CASSLGTSSNEQYF. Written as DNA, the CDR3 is TGTGCCAGCAGCTTAGGGACTAGTTCCAACGAGCAGTACTTC.

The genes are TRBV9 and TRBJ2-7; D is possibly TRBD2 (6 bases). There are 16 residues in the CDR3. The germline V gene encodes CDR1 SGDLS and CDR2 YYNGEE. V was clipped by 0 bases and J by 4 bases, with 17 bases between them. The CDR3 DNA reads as TGTGCCAGCAGCGTAGGTGCGGGACGGAGCATATACGAGCAGTACTTC. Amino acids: CASSVGAGRSIYEQYF. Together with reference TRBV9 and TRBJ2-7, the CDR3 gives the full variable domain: DSGVTQTPKHLITATGQRVTLRCSPRSGDLSVYWYQQSLDQGLQFLIQYYNGEERAKGNILERFSAQQFPDLHSELNLSSLELGDSALYFCASSVGAGRSIYEQYFGPGTRLTVT.